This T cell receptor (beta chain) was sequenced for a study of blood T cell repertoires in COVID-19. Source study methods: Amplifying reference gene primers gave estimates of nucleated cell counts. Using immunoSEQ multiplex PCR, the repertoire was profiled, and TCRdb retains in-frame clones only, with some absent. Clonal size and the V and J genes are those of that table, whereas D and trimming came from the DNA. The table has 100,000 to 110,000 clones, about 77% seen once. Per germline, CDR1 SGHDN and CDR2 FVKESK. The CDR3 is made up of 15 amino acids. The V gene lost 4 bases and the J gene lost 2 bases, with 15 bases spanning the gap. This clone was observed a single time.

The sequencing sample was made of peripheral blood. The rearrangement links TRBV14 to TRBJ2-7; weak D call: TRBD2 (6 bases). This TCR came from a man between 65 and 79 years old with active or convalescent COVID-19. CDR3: CASSPTAGIPYEQYF. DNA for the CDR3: TGTGCCAGCAGCCCAACGGCGGGGATTCCCTACGAGCAGTACTTC.